This is a list of T cell receptor beta chains from one sample in a study of CD4 T cells in relation to SARS-CoV-2 and coronaviruses. Repertoires were generated with immunoSEQ multiplex PCR, while TCRdb's copy carries only in-frame clones and drops some. The table shows around 54,000 clones, with about 90% occurring only once. The sequencing sample was made of naive CD4+ T cells from PBMCs. The receptors were gathered from an adult with COVID-19. Each CDR3 is given with its conserved first and last residue. D genes are given only for firm matches. Not every row has a clone size; where given, it reads once, few, many or a size class.

V: TRBV7-2; D: .; J: TRBJ1-5; size: .; DNA: TGTGCCAGCAGCTTAGGGGGACGGTCGGATCAGCCCCAGCATTTT; CDR3: CASSLGGRSDQPQHF
V: TRBV11-3; D: TRBD1; J: TRBJ2-7; size: .; DNA: TGTGCCAGCAGCAAGGGGGCCCTGGGGGAACCAGACGAGCAGTACTTC; CDR3: CASSKGALGEPDEQYF
V: TRBV4-1; D: .; J: TRBJ2-5; size: .; DNA: TGCGCCAGCAGCCGGACAGAGTTGGAGACCCAGTACTTC; CDR3: CASSRTELETQYF
V: TRBV4-1; D: .; J: TRBJ2-3; size: .; DNA: TGCGCCAGCAGCCAAGGAATTGGGAGGTCCGGGGTCACAGATACGCAGTATTTT; CDR3: CASSQGIGRSGVTDTQYF
V: TRBV6-1; D: TRBD1; J: TRBJ2-6; size: .; DNA: TGTGCCAGCAATGAACGGACAGGGACTGGTTGGGTTGCTGGGGCCAACGTCCTGACTTTC; CDR3: CASNERTGTGWVAGANVLTF
V: TRBV18; D: .; J: TRBJ2-5; size: .; DNA: TGTGCCAGCTCAGGTATGGCAGCGGCCCAAGAGACCCAGTACTTC; CDR3: CASSGMAAAQETQYF
V: TRBV7-9; D: .; J: TRBJ1-4; size: .; DNA: TGTGCCAGCAGCTTCCGGGTGGGGGAAAAACTGTTTTTT; CDR3: CASSFRVGEKLFF
V: TRBV11-2; D: TRBD1; J: TRBJ2-3; size: once; DNA: TGTGCCAGCAGCCCGGGGGGACAGGGGTGGATGTCTACGCAGTATTTT; CDR3: CASSPGGQGWMSTQYF
V: TRBV29-1; D: TRBD2; J: TRBJ2-7; size: .; DNA: TGCAGCGTTTCGGGACTAGCGGTGGGGCCCTACTTC; CDR3: CSVSGLAVGPYF
V: TRBV19; D: .; J: TRBJ2-2; size: .; DNA: TGTGCCAGTAGTATAGTCCCCGGGATAGGCGGGGAGCTGTTTTTT; CDR3: CASSIVPGIGGELFF
V: TRBV11-2; D: .; J: TRBJ1-5; size: once; DNA: TGTGCCAGCAGCTTAGGGACAGATTATAGCAATCAGCCCCAGCATTTT; CDR3: CASSLGTDYSNQPQHF
V: TRBV28; D: TRBD1; J: TRBJ1-6; size: .; DNA: TGTGCCAGCAGTGTTCGACAGGGGCCGAATTCACCCCTCCACTTT; CDR3: CASSVRQGPNSPLHF
V: TRBV10-2; D: TRBD2; J: TRBJ2-5; size: .; DNA: TGCGCCAGCGGAGAAGCGGGAGCCCGGGAGACCCAGTACTTC; CDR3: CASGEAGARETQYF
V: TRBV10-1; D: TRBD1; J: TRBJ2-7; size: .; DNA: TGCGCCAGCAGTGAGTCTCGGGACAGGGCCGAGCAGTACTTC; CDR3: CASSESRDRAEQYF
V: TRBV5-1; D: .; J: TRBJ2-7; size: .; DNA: TGCGCCAGCAGCTTGGCGGGAAGGGTTATAATAGACGAGCAGTACTTC; CDR3: CASSLAGRVIIDEQYF
V: TRBV2; D: .; J: TRBJ2-5; size: .; DNA: TGTGCCAGCTCCGCCTCCCCAGAGACCCAGTACTTC; CDR3: CASSASPETQYF
V: TRBV5-1; D: TRBD1; J: TRBJ2-5; size: .; DNA: TGCGCCAGCAGTCCCGGGACAGGAAACCTCCAAGAGACCCAGTACTTC; CDR3: CASSPGTGNLQETQYF
V: TRBV24-1; D: TRBD1; J: TRBJ2-5; size: .; DNA: TGTGCCACCAGTGACTCCATCGACAGGGGGGGAGAGACCCAGTACTTC; CDR3: CATSDSIDRGGETQYF
V: TRBV7-2; D: .; J: TRBJ1-3; size: .; DNA: TGTGCCAGCAGCTTAGCTGGCGGAGAAGGCTCTGGAAACACCATATATTTT; CDR3: CASSLAGGEGSGNTIYF
V: TRBV28; D: .; J: TRBJ1-1; size: .; DNA: TGTGCCAGCTTCCTGGGGGGCGGGCCTAACACTGAAGCTTTCTTT; CDR3: CASFLGGGPNTEAFF
V: TRBV5-1; D: .; J: TRBJ2-7; size: .; DNA: TGCGCCAGCAGCTTAAACAGGGATTACGAGCAGTACTTC; CDR3: CASSLNRDYEQYF
V: TRBV7-2; D: .; J: TRBJ1-2; size: .; DNA: .; CDR3: CASSFGNGYGYTF
V: TRBV5-1; D: TRBD1; J: TRBJ1-4; size: .; DNA: TGCGCCAGCAGCTTCCGTAGGACAGGGGCTGAAAAACTGTTTTTT; CDR3: CASSFRRTGAEKLFF
V: TRBV3-1/TRBV3-2; D: .; J: TRBJ2-7; size: .; DNA: TGTGCCAGCAGCCAAGATAGGGCAGTTTTAGGTTACGAGCAGTACTTC; CDR3: CASSQDRAVLGYEQYF
V: TRBV10-3; D: .; J: TRBJ2-5; size: .; DNA: TGTGCCATCAGTGAGTCCGGAACTCAAGTGGGGACCCAGTACTTC; CDR3: CAISESGTQVGTQYF